Ten or more counts support the clone carrying this T cell receptor (beta chain). The data were obtained in a study of human T cells and chemical hapten exposure. The sample's time point: patch test 2, 6 weeks after DPC sensitization. Treatment given: therapeutic diphenylcyclopropenone sensitization with weekly scalp DPC. The CDR3 contains 19 residues. TCRdb reanalysed the RACE reads using MiXCR and keeps one entry per CDR3 protein. The table lists more than 85,000 distinct CDR3 sequences, roughly a tenth of them singletons. Specimen: whole blood, collected in connection with sensitization to the hapten diphenylcyclopropenone (DPC). The rearrangement uses TRBV21-1 and TRBJ2-2; no check of the table's D call, TRBD1, against the DNA was made. TRBV21-1 is reported as a pseudogene. The receptor's source is a woman aged 35 to 49 with alopecia areata. Some clones in this sample may be carry-over from other donors' samples. DNA of the CDR3: TGTGCCAGCAGCAAAGACCGGGACAGACGCAACGCGAACACCGGGGAGCTGTTTTTT. Translation gives CASSKDRDRRNANTGELFF.